Listed here are 24 T cell receptor beta chains from one sample, sequenced in a study of T cells after somatic rescue of genetic block. Sequenced by immunoSEQ multiplex PCR; TCRdb stores in-frame clones only, minus some. In the table there are about 72,000 clones, about nine tenths of which are singletons. Sequencing was performed on peripheral blood mononuclear cells (PBMCs). The receptors stem from a man younger than 40.

The V gene is TRBV18, the J gene TRBJ1-1; a weak D match, TRBD1 (6 bases). CDR3 length equals 14 residues. Germline loops: CDR1 KGHSH, CDR2 LQKENI. Deletions cut 3 bases from V and 3 bases from J, with 11 bases between. The CDR3: CASSPSGQHTEAFF. In DNA, the CDR3 is TGTGCCAGCTCACCCTCCGGACAGCACACTGAAGCTTTCTTT.

This chain connects TRBV10-3 to TRBJ2-4, with D hard to call. This CDR3 is built from 15 residues. Trimming took off 4 bases at V and 0 bases at J, with 10 bases between the two ends. The germline gives CDR1 ENHRY, CDR2 SYGVKD. The CDR3 sequence: CAISGGEPAKNIQYF. CDR3 DNA: TGTGCCATCAGTGGTGGCGAACCAGCCAAAAACATTCAGTACTTC.

V is TRBV27 and J is TRBJ1-5; TRBD1 matches at 11 bases. CDR3 size: 17 residues. V lost 6 bases to trimming and J lost 7 bases; unmatched junction nucleotides: 14. Per germline, CDR1 MNHEY and CDR2 SMNVEV (reference sequence). This CDR3 reads CASRISMDRGPGQPQHF. Here the CDR3 DNA reads TGTGCCAGCAGGATATCAATGGACAGGGGGCCGGGGCAGCCCCAGCATTTT.

The chain recombines TRBV19 with TRBJ2-7; 8 nucleotides match TRBD1. J gave up 3 bases and V 3 bases, and 1 base lay outside the gene matches. The CDR3 is 13 amino acids. Germline V gene sequence: CDR1 LNHDA, CDR2 SQIVND (reference sequence). The CDR3: CASSITGGYEQYF. The CDR3 nucleotides read TGTGCCAGTAGTATTACAGGGGGCTACGAGCAGTACTTC.

The chain combines TRBV25-1 with TRBJ1-2, with 9 bases identical to TRBD1. CDR1 is MGHDK, CDR2 SYGVNS, per germline. The ends lost 2 bases at V and 7 bases at J; junction bases unmatched: 8. This CDR3 contains 15 residues. CDR3 protein: CASSEGQGRSGGYTF. The CDR3 nucleotides are TGTGCCAGCAGTGAAGGACAGGGGCGCTCCGGTGGCTACACCTTC.

This chain uses TRBV5-5 with TRBJ1-1; unclear D gene. Germline V gene lookup returns CDR1 SGHKS and CDR2 YYEKEE (reference sequence). This CDR3 spans 15 amino acids. The V end was cut by 3 bases, the J end by 5 bases, with 17 bases between. The CDR3 DNA reads TGTGCCAGCAGCTGGTGGGGAGGGCCGGCGACTGAAGCTTTCTTT. This sequence encodes CASSWWGGPATEAFF.

This sequence joins TRBV28 and TRBJ1-6, with 7 bases identical to TRBD1. Germline CDR1 is MDHEN and CDR2 is SYDVKM. This CDR3 region has 17 residues. Trimming at V came to 2 bases and at J to 8 bases, leaving 12 bases not matched to a gene. The CDR3: CASSLPQTGLRDSPLHF. Here the CDR3 DNA reads TGTGCCAGCAGTTTACCTCAGACAGGGTTGAGAGATTCACCCCTCCACTTT.

The genes are TRBV29-1 and TRBJ1-3; D is ambiguous. V was pared by 0 bases and J by 0 bases, with 6 bases between. CDR1 and CDR2 (germline): SQVTM, ANQGSEA. The CDR3 spans 14 residues. The CDR3 region has the DNA TGCAGCGTTGAAGACGGATCCTCTGGAAACACCATATATTTT. It is translated as CSVEDGSSGNTIYF. Drawing the rest from reference TRBV29-1 and TRBJ1-3, the complete variable domain is SAVISQKPSRDICQRGTSLTIQCQVDSQVTMMFWYRQQPGQSLTLIATANQGSEATYESGFVIDKFPISRPNLTFSTLTVSNMSPEDSSIYLCSVEDGSSGNTIYFGEGSWLTVV.

The chain carries TRBV18 and TRBJ1-3; D not certain. Germline V gives CDR1 KGHSH, CDR2 LQKENI. This CDR3 comprises 15 residues. V lost 1 base and J 4 bases, leaving 11 bases between the germline ends. The CDR3 DNA reads TGTGCCAGCTCACCACAGGGCCTCGGAGGAAACACCATATATTTT. This codes for CASSPQGLGGNTIYF.

DNA of the CDR3: TGTGCCACGAAAGAGGGGGCCAACGTCCTGACTTTC. This sequence encodes CATKEGANVLTF. V is TRBV6-6 and J is TRBJ2-6; no definite D call. The CDR3 contains 12 residues. Germline assignment: CDR1 MNHNY and CDR2 SVGAGI (reference sequence). The V end lost 10 bases, the J end lost 4 bases, and 8 bases lay between the germline ends.

This chain's CDR3 is CASSLKPGALEDEQFF. DNA for the CDR3: TGTGCCAGCAGCTTGAAACCGGGGGCCTTAGAGGATGAGCAGTTCTTC. This chain joins TRBV5-5 and TRBJ2-1; D assignment may be TRBD1 or TRBD2 (6 bases each). This CDR3 contains 16 residues. Trimming stripped 1 base from V and 8 bases from J, with 19 bases between. Per the germline V gene, CDR1 is SGHKS and CDR2 is YYEKEE (reference sequence). Full variable domain (outside the CDR3, taken from reference TRBV5-5 and TRBJ2-1): DAGVTQSPTHLIKTRGQQVTLRCSPISGHKSVSWYQQVLGQGPQFIFQYYEKEERGRGNFPDRFSARQFPNYSSELNVNALLLGDSALYLCASSLKPGALEDEQFFGPGTRLTVL.

The chain is built from TRBV5-8 and TRBJ2-5, with D perhaps matching TRBD1 or TRBD2 (7 bases each). This CDR3 region has 16 residues. Germline V gives CDR1 SGHTS, CDR2 YDEGEE. Trimming cost V 4 bases and J 2 bases, with 18 bases left between them. CDR3 nucleotide sequence: TGTGCCAGCAGCGGGGGGACAGCACTAGCGCAAGAGACCCAGTACTTC. It translates to CASSGGTALAQETQYF.

V is TRBV5-1 and J is TRBJ2-1; TRBD2 might be the D (6 bases). CDR3 length: 14 amino acids. Germline CDR1 and CDR2: SGHRS and YFSETQ. Trimming took off 5 bases at V and 8 bases at J, with 17 bases between the two ends. In nucleotides, the CDR3 is TGCGCCAGCAGTGCGGGGTCCCTCTTGGATGAGCAGTTCTTC. It codes for CASSAGSLLDEQFF.

To note about this clone: One end of the junction fails to match germline, which may point to a read error. The chain recombines TRBV7-7 with TRBJ2-2; D is unclear. CDR1 is SSHAT, CDR2 FNYEAQ, per germline (reference sequence). The CDR3 totals 14 residues. The CDR3 DNA sequence: TGTGCTAGCAGCCCTACACGGAACACCGGGGAGCTGTTTTTT. Protein sequence: CASSPTRNTGELFF.

The chain links TRBV2 to TRBJ1-5; 12 nucleotides agree with TRBD1. V lost 6 bases and J lost 6; bases outside the gene matches: 3. The CDR3 loop spans 14 amino acids. CDR1 and CDR2 from the germline V gene are SNHLY and FYNNEI. CDR3 region: CASRRDRGLQPQHF. CDR3 bases: TGTGCCAGCAGAAGGGACAGGGGGCTTCAGCCCCAGCATTTT.

The gene calls are TRBV6-1 and TRBJ1-1; D not certain. Looked up from germline, CDR1 is MNHNS and CDR2 is SASEGT. The V and J ends lost 4 bases and 2 bases respectively, with 8 bases between them. The CDR3 extends over 13 amino acids. This CDR3 reads CASSGGRNTEAFF. The CDR3 DNA reads as TGTGCCAGCAGTGGCGGACGAAACACTGAAGCTTTCTTT.

V usage is TRBV4-3 and J usage is TRBJ2-3, with TRBD2 matching 8 bases. The V gene end was trimmed by 0 bases and the J gene end by 6 bases; junction bases not matched to a gene: 8. Germline loops: CDR1 LGHNA, CDR2 YSLEER. The length of the CDR3 is 16 residues. In nucleotides, the CDR3 is TGCGCCAGCAGCCAAGATTGGCGGGAGGTATCGGATACGCAGTATTTT. Translation: CASSQDWREVSDTQYF.

This chain uses TRBV30 with TRBJ1-1; D might be TRBD1 (6 bases). Germline V gene sequence: CDR1 GTSNPN, CDR2 SVGIG (reference sequence). Between the trimmed V and J ends, which lost 4 bases and 5 bases, there was a span of 17 bases. The CDR3 extends over 14 amino acids. CDR3 residues: CAWTNGRGRTEAFF. Here the CDR3 DNA reads TGTGCCTGGACCAATGGTAGGGGGAGAACTGAAGCTTTCTTT.

The V call is TRBV28, the J call TRBJ2-1; tentatively, D is TRBD1 (5 bases). CDR1 is MDHEN and CDR2 is SYDVKM in the germline V gene. This CDR3 comprises 15 residues. Trimming removed 2 bases from V and 5 bases from J, with 13 bases in between. DNA of the CDR3: TGTGCCAGCAGTTTACCGGCAGGGCTTCACAATGAGCAGTTCTTC. Its translation: CASSLPAGLHNEQFF.

This chain joins TRBV6-6 and TRBJ1-1, with D possibly being TRBD1 (5 bases). This CDR3 comprises 12 residues. Germline V CDR1 and CDR2: MNHNY, SVGAGI (reference sequence). Trimming removed 6 bases from V and 8 bases from J, with 13 bases in between. The CDR3 spells CASRGDVREAFF. CDR3 sequence (DNA): TGTGCCAGCAGGGGGGACGTCAGGGAAGCTTTCTTT.

This sequence joins TRBV4-3 and TRBJ1-5; TRBD1 is a possible D gene (6 bases). The CDR3 runs to 13 residues. Germline-derived CDR1 and CDR2 are LGHNA and YSLEER. The V end lost 1 base, the J end lost 9 bases, and 10 bases lay between the germline ends. The CDR3 DNA sequence: TGCGCCAGCAGCCAAGCAAGGGGGTGGCCCCAGCATTTT. Translation: CASSQARGWPQHF.

The V and J genes are TRBV19 and TRBJ2-7; D gene uncertain. Germline assignment: CDR1 LNHDA and CDR2 SQIVND (reference sequence). The V and J ends lost 5 bases and 6 bases respectively, with 8 bases between them. This CDR3 has 11 residues. CDR3 nucleotides: TGTGCCAGTAGTTCGCCGGGCGAGCAGTACTTC. The encoded protein is CASSSPGEQYF.

This chain joins TRBV23-1 and TRBJ1-1, with D possibly being TRBD1 (5 bases). TRBV23-1 qualifies as an ORF whose function is uncertain. The V end lost 2 bases, the J end lost 1 base, and 11 bases lay between the germline ends. The CDR3 contains 15 residues. CDR3 bases: TGCGCCAGCAGTCAAGGGGGGAAGGAGAACACTGAAGCTTTCTTT. This codes for CASSQGGKENTEAFF.

This chain connects TRBV5-1 to TRBJ2-2; either TRBD1 or TRBD2 may fit D (5 bases each). Trimming pared 4 bases from V and 9 bases from J, leaving 16 bases between. CDR3 length: 14 residues. The germline V gene has CDR1 SGHRS and CDR2 YFSETQ. CDR3 loop: CASSVSRRGWELFF. The CDR3, as DNA: TGCGCCAGCAGCGTCTCCCGACGGGGCTGGGAGCTGTTTTTT. Using reference TRBV5-1 and TRBJ2-2 for the parts outside the CDR3, the full variable domain is KAGVTQTPRYLIKTRGQQVTLSCSPISGHRSVSWYQQTPGQGLQFLFEYFSETQRNKGNFPGRFSGRQFSNSRSEMNVSTLELGDSALYLCASSVSRRGWELFFGEGSRLTVL.